This TCR beta chain was recovered during a study of blood T cell repertoires in COVID-19. Study summary: Acute-phase and convalescent COVID-19 samples originated in the United States, Italy and Spain.

Profiled with immunoSEQ multiplex PCR; TCRdb holds only in-frame clones, not every one. The table has around 170,000 clones, about 80% seen once. Trimming removed 2 bases at V and 0 bases at J, with 7 bases between. Germline values: CDR1 MNHEY, CDR2 SVGAGI. The CDR3 spans 14 residues. The clonotype comes from a man aged 25-45 years with active or convalescent COVID-19. The chain has TRBV6-5 and TRBJ1-2; tentatively, D is TRBD1 (5 bases). Sequenced material: peripheral blood. CDR3 loop: CASSYGGTNYGYTF. DNA of the CDR3: TGTGCCAGCAGTTACGGGGGGACTAACTATGGCTACACCTTC.